These 14 T cell receptor beta chains were all obtained from the same sample, sequenced in a study of T-cell reconstitution after alpha-beta-depleted transplantation in children (dated by TCRdb to about 2016). The treatment or condition label, read with the paper, signifies: allogeneic hematopoietic cell transplantation with graft depleted of TCRalphabeta T cells and CD19 B cells. The library was obtained by PCR. TCRdb names Illumina HiSeq 2500 as the instrument used. TCR library preparation used molecular barcoding, with unique molecular identifiers applied to normalize quantification of the TCRbeta repertoire. TCRdb passed the public sequencing reads through fastp at Q25 and MiXCR, retaining productive beta sequences. Duplicate CDR3 protein sequences are folded into a single record with the most common DNA and genes. This sample gives roughly 420,000 distinct CDR3 sequences in total; roughly 17% of them show up just once. 25% to 30% of the sample is in the top ten clones.

The specimen was PBMCs, mostly from graft donor cells, collected 360 days after TCRalphabeta/CD19-depleted stem cell transplant. These receptors originate from a boy under two years old who had a stem cell transplant for Wiskott-Aldrich syndrome, so the T cells may come from the graft donor.

The sample holds a few counts of this clonotype. The CDR3 DNA follows: TGCGCCAGCAGCCAAACAGGATCCTTCTACAATGAGCAGTTCTTC. This gives the protein CASSQTGSFYNEQFF. The chain joins TRBV4-3 to TRBJ2-1; the D gene is possibly TRBD1 (5 bases). This CDR3 is 15 amino acids long. CDR1 is LGHNA, CDR2 YSLEER, per germline. V lost 2 bases, J lost 3 bases, and 11 bases lay in between.

The chain links TRBV7-9 to TRBJ2-7; 8 bases match TRBD1. Germline V gene lookup returns CDR1 SEHNR and CDR2 FQNEAQ (reference sequence). The CDR3 is 15 amino acids. Germline trimming cut 4 bases from V and 2 bases from J; bases unmatched to any gene: 7. The CDR3 here is CASSSTDRGTYEQYF. DNA of the CDR3: TGTGCCAGCAGCTCAACTGACAGGGGAACCTACGAGCAGTACTTC.

The chain employs TRBV5-1 and TRBJ2-1; D is possibly TRBD2 (6 bases). This CDR3 is built from 14 residues. From germline, CDR1 is SGHRS and CDR2 YFSETQ. V lost 5 bases and J 8 bases, leaving 17 bases between the germline ends. The CDR3 loop reads CASRSGTLGDEQFF. As DNA, the CDR3 is TGCGCCAGCAGATCCGGGACTTTAGGGGATGAGCAGTTCTTC. Filled out from reference TRBV5-1 and TRBJ2-1, the complete variable domain reads KAGVTQTPRYLIKTRGQQVTLSCSPISGHRSVSWYQQTPGQGLQFLFEYFSETQRNKGNFPGRFSGRQFSNSRSEMNVSTLELGDSALYLCASRSGTLGDEQFFGPGTRLTVL.

This clonotype was seen a handful of times. The CDR3 DNA is TGTGCCACCAGCAGAGAGGACAGGGGGCGCCATGAGCAGTTCTTC. Protein product: CATSREDRGRHEQFF. This chain links TRBV15 with TRBJ2-1; 11 positions match TRBD1. This CDR3 has 15 amino acids. V shed 0 bases, J shed 8 bases, and the junction held 3 bases outside the gene matches. Germline loops: CDR1 LNHNV, CDR2 YYDKDF (reference sequence).

This clonotype was recorded many times. This chain joins TRBV25-1 and TRBJ1-3, with 10 bases that match TRBD1. Germline V gene data show CDR1 as MGHDK and CDR2 as SYGVNS. J gave up 7 bases and V 3 bases, and 6 bases lay outside the gene matches. This CDR3 has 15 amino acids. The CDR3 region has the DNA TGTGCCAGCAGTGACGGGACAGGGGCCGGGAACACCATATATTTT. The encoded protein is CASSDGTGAGNTIYF. Using reference TRBV25-1 and TRBJ1-3 for the parts outside the CDR3, the full variable domain is EADIYQTPRYLVIGTGKKITLECSQTMGHDKMYWYQQDPGMELHLIHYSYGVNSTEKGDLSSESTVSRIRTEHFPLTLESARPSHTSQYLCASSDGTGAGNTIYFGEGSWLTVV.

The sample holds a few counts of this clonotype. The chain is built from TRBV12-3 or TRBV12-4 and TRBJ1-2; 8 bases align to TRBD1. J was trimmed by 8 bases and V by 3 bases; bases with no gene match: 5. The length of the CDR3 is 13 residues. In DNA form, the CDR3 reads TGTGCCAGCAGTTTTGGGACAGGAGGGGGCTACACCTTC. It yields the protein CASSFGTGGGYTF.

This sequence joins TRBV7-9 and TRBJ2-1; TRBD1 matches 10 bases. Germline V gene data show CDR1 as SEHNR and CDR2 as FQNEAQ (reference sequence). Trimming took 5 bases from V and 2 from J; bases not matched to a gene: 6. The CDR3 extends over 16 amino acids. The CDR3 nucleotides read TGTGCCAGCAGCCAACCCGGGACAGGGGCCTACAATGAGCAGTTCTTC. It codes for CASSQPGTGAYNEQFF.

The chain employs TRBV7-2 and TRBJ1-2; the D is unclear. Germline CDR1 reads SGHTA; CDR2 reads FQGNSA. The CDR3 length is 16 residues. V lost 2 bases, J lost 4 bases, and 17 bases lay in between. The CDR3: CASSLNPPTSAYGYTF. The CDR3 nucleotides read TGTGCCAGCAGCTTAAACCCCCCGACAAGCGCCTATGGCTACACCTTC.

The CDR3 reads CASSQIPDRERSGNTIYF. The DNA of the CDR3 is TGTGCCAGCTCACAGATCCCCGACAGGGAACGCTCTGGAAACACCATATATTTT. The chain combines TRBV18 with TRBJ1-3; 7 bases line up with TRBD1. The V segment lost 4 bases and the J segment 0 bases; nucleotides outside the gene matches: 12. Germline values: CDR1 KGHSH, CDR2 LQKENI. CDR3 length equals 18 residues. The variable domain in full, with the rest retrieved from reference TRBV18 and TRBJ1-3, is NAGVMQNPRHLVRRRGQEARLRCSPMKGHSHVYWYRQLPEEGLKFMVYLQKENIIDESGMPKERFSAEFPKEGPSILRIQQVVRGDSAAYFCASSQIPDRERSGNTIYFGEGSWLTVV.

There are a few counts of this clonotype. The rearrangement uses TRBV24-1 and TRBJ2-7, with no clear D. The CDR3 contains 16 residues. The V gene lost 4 bases and the J gene lost 5 bases, with 20 bases spanning the gap. Germline lookup yields CDR1 KGHDR and CDR2 SFDVKD. Here the CDR3 reads CATSDPTAAGSHEQYF. The CDR3 DNA sequence: TGTGCCACCAGTGACCCCACCGCGGCCGGGTCTCACGAGCAGTACTTC.

The chain links TRBV7-2 to TRBJ2-6; TRBD2 is a possible D gene (5 bases). Germline V gives CDR1 SGHTA, CDR2 FQGNSA. The CDR3 totals 16 residues. V lost 4 bases to trimming and J lost 1 base, with 11 bases between them. CDR3 in amino acids: CASSSGWRSGANVLTF. The CDR3 DNA is TGTGCCAGCAGCTCAGGTTGGAGGTCTGGGGCCAACGTCCTGACTTTC.

There are many counts of this clonotype. The chain links TRBV7-9 to TRBJ2-1; 8 positions agree with TRBD2. The length of the CDR3 is 14 residues. CDR1 and CDR2 (germline): SEHNR, FQNEAQ (reference sequence). The V gene end was trimmed by 3 bases and the J gene end by 7 bases; junction bases not matched to a gene: 5. For the CDR3, the DNA is TGTGCCAGCAGCTTGACGGGAGGGGCTAATGAGCAGTTCTTC. As protein: CASSLTGGANEQFF.

The sample holds a few counts of this clonotype. This rearrangement joins TRBV10-3 to TRBJ2-5; D not certain. Trimming removed 2 bases from V and 3 bases from J, with 7 bases in between. CDR1 is ENHRY and CDR2 is SYGVKD in the germline V gene. CDR3 length equals 13 residues. The chain's CDR3 is CAISEALKETQYF. The CDR3 bases are TGTGCCATCAGTGAGGCCCTAAAAGAGACCCAGTACTTC.

The chain combines TRBV4-3 with TRBJ2-1; possibly TRBD2 for D (6 bases). CDR1 and CDR2 from the germline V gene are LGHNA and YSLEER. The CDR3 totals 17 residues. The ends were cut back, 0 bases at V and 4 bases at J, with 16 bases in the middle. In DNA form, the CDR3 reads TGCGCCAGCAGCCAAGAAGGGACTTGGGGGAGGTACAATGAGCAGTTCTTC. Its protein product is CASSQEGTWGRYNEQFF.